The 31 T cell receptor beta chains reported below all come from one sample, sequenced in a study of T-cell reconstitution after alpha-beta-depleted transplantation in children. For TCRbeta, the library was prepared with unique molecular identifiers. TCRdb ran MiXCR on the PCR reads and lists one entry per CDR3 protein. The sample consists of 230,000 or so distinct CDR3 sequences, approximately 9.8% of them appearing once. The sequencing here drew on PBMCs from the stem cell graft donor, taken from the stem cell graft. Receptors were obtained from a human donor who donated a stem cell graft to a child with SCID.

This clonotype appeared many times. This chain links TRBV2 with TRBJ2-7; D is ambiguous. V gave up 7 bases and J gave up 3 bases, with 16 bases separating them. Germline-derived CDR1 and CDR2 are SNHLY and FYNNEI. The CDR3 is made up of 14 amino acids. The CDR3 DNA follows: TGTGCCAGCACCACGGACGCAGGATACTACGAGCAGTACTTC. This translates into CASTTDAGYYEQYF.

There are many counts of this clonotype. This chain uses TRBV5-1 with TRBJ2-7, with TRBD1 matching over 8 bases. CDR1 SGHRS and CDR2 YFSETQ come from the germline V gene. V was pared by 2 bases and J by 9 bases, with 10 bases of the junction left unmatched. The CDR3 length is 14 residues. The CDR3 sequence is CASSFVTGENGQYF. CDR3 DNA sequence: TGCGCCAGCAGCTTTGTGACAGGGGAGAACGGGCAGTACTTC.

In this sample, this clonotype turned up many times. The rearrangement uses TRBV20-1 and TRBJ2-6, with 8 bases fitting TRBD2. The CDR3 runs to 16 residues. J was trimmed by 1 base and V by 1 base; bases with no gene match: 3. In germline, CDR1 is DFQATT, CDR2 SNEGSKA (reference sequence). The CDR3 loop is CSARVSGVSGANVLTF. The CDR3 DNA reads as TGCAGTGCTAGAGTTAGCGGGGTGTCTGGGGCCAACGTCCTGACTTTC.

This clonotype appeared many times. The rearrangement links TRBV15 to TRBJ2-3; 7 bases map to TRBD2. The V gene end was trimmed by 0 bases and the J gene end by 2 bases; junction bases not matched to a gene: 5. Germline V lookup: CDR1 LNHNV, CDR2 YYDKDF (reference sequence). This CDR3 contains 16 residues. CDR3 sequence: CATSRESSGYTDTQYF. The CDR3 DNA reads as TGTGCCACCAGCAGAGAAAGTAGCGGGTACACAGATACGCAGTATTTT.

CDR3 sequence reads: CSATRDSPEAFF. The CDR3, as DNA: TGCAGTGCTACCCGGGACAGCCCTGAAGCTTTCTTT. J is TRBJ1-1 and V is TRBV20-1; the match to TRBD1 covers 7 bases. Losses at the gene ends were 4 bases for V and 6 bases for J; bases not matched to a gene: 5. This CDR3 has 12 residues. Germline V gene lookup returns CDR1 DFQATT and CDR2 SNEGSKA (reference sequence).

This clonotype was seen repeatedly, ten times or more. J is TRBJ2-2 and V is TRBV5-1; D is perhaps TRBD1 (5 bases). The CDR3 sequence is 13 residues long. Germline loops: CDR1 SGHRS, CDR2 YFSETQ. With 2 bases removed from V and 5 bases from J, the gap between germline ends came to 7 bases. CDR3 in amino acids: CASSLHRTGELFF. CDR3 DNA sequence: TGCGCCAGCAGCTTACACAGGACCGGGGAGCTGTTTTTT.

In this sample, this clonotype turned up a few times. The V call is TRBV6-6, the J call TRBJ2-2; D is ambiguous. V lost 5 bases and J lost 11, with 12 bases in between. The CDR3 is 12 residues long. Germline CDR1 MNHNY, CDR2 SVGAGI (reference sequence). The CDR3 DNA reads TGTGCCAGCAGTAAAGAACAAATCGAGCTGTTTTTT. Translated: CASSKEQIELFF.

This clonotype showed up many times. The CDR3 region is CASSWGGGSYNEQFF. CDR3 nucleotide sequence: TGTGCCAGCAGTTGGGGAGGGGGTTCCTACAATGAGCAGTTCTTC. The chain recombines TRBV6-2 or TRBV6-3 with TRBJ2-1; D might be TRBD2 (7 bases). V dropped 4 bases and J dropped 1 base, with 11 bases sitting between them. The length of the CDR3 is 15 residues. Germline V gene sequence: CDR1 MNHEY, CDR2 SVGEGT.

The sample holds many counts of this clonotype. The chain joins TRBV27 to TRBJ2-7, with D possibly TRBD1 on 6 matching bases. This CDR3 comprises 14 residues. V lost 5 bases and J 7 bases, leaving 18 bases between the germline ends. Germline-derived CDR1 and CDR2 are MNHEY and SMNVEV (reference sequence). The CDR3 loop is CASSVQGPRGEQYF. The CDR3 coding sequence is TGTGCCAGCAGTGTACAGGGTCCGAGGGGGGAGCAGTACTTC.

In its sample, this clonotype was seen many times. The chain joins TRBV7-9 to TRBJ1-1; maybe TRBD1 (5 bases). The germline V gene has CDR1 SEHNR and CDR2 FQNEAQ (reference sequence). The CDR3 is made up of 14 amino acids. The V end lost 1 base, the J end lost 4 bases, and 10 bases lay between the germline ends. CDR3 nucleotides: TGTGCCAGCAGCTTAGGTCCCCAGGGCACTGAAGCTTTCTTT. It specifies CASSLGPQGTEAFF.

In this sample, this clonotype turned up many times. The V and J genes are TRBV5-1 and TRBJ1-4; the match to TRBD1 covers 7 bases. This CDR3 spans 14 amino acids. Germline assignment: CDR1 SGHRS and CDR2 YFSETQ. The ends lost 1 base at V and 5 bases at J; junction bases unmatched: 2. The CDR3 loop reads CASSLTGENEKLFF. The DNA for the CDR3 is TGCGCCAGCAGCTTGACAGGGGAAAATGAAAAACTGTTTTTT.

This clonotype was recorded many times. The genes are TRBV5-1 and TRBJ2-7; no firm D call. The length of the CDR3 is 12 residues. V was pared by 2 bases and J by 5 bases, with 8 bases between. CDR1 SGHRS and CDR2 YFSETQ come from the germline V gene. The CDR3 is CASSFESHEQYF. In nucleotides, the CDR3 is TGCGCCAGCAGCTTTGAAAGCCACGAGCAGTACTTC.

This clonotype was recorded many times. J is TRBJ1-1 and V is TRBV4-2, with D unclear. Deletions cut 4 bases from V and 2 bases from J, with 11 bases between. The CDR3 has 14 amino acids. CDR1 LGHNA and CDR2 YNFKEQ come from the germline V gene. CDR3 sequence reads: CASSRGTSNTEAFF. The DNA of the CDR3 is TGTGCCAGCAGCCGAGGTACAAGTAACACTGAAGCTTTCTTT.

Ten or more counts support this clonotype. The chain has TRBV5-1 and TRBJ1-6; the D gene is possibly TRBD1 (5 bases). CDR1 is SGHRS, CDR2 YFSETQ, per germline. V was shortened by 2 bases and J by 6 bases, with 9 bases between the two germline ends. The CDR3 length is 14 residues. The CDR3 loop reads CASSLGTVNSPLHF. CDR3 bases: TGCGCCAGCAGCTTAGGGACGGTTAATTCACCCCTCCACTTT.

In its sample, this clonotype was seen many times. The rearrangement uses TRBV6-1 and TRBJ1-1, with 10 bases aligning to TRBD1. This CDR3 is 16 amino acids long. Looked up from germline, CDR1 is MNHNS and CDR2 is SASEGT. V lost 6 bases and J lost 4; bases outside the gene matches: 11. The DNA of the CDR3 is TGTGCCAGCAGGAGAGATCGGACAGGGGGGATCACTGAAGCTTTCTTT. Protein sequence: CASRRDRTGGITEAFF.

This clonotype occurred many times. The chain has TRBV5-1 and TRBJ1-2; 8 bases map to TRBD1. Per the germline V gene, CDR1 is SGHRS and CDR2 is YFSETQ. Trimming removed 0 bases from V and 4 bases from J; junction bases left unmatched: 8. The CDR3 contains 16 residues. The CDR3 protein is CASSLEAGGASYGYTF. The CDR3 coding sequence is TGCGCCAGCAGCTTGGAGGCAGGGGGCGCCTCCTATGGCTACACCTTC.

This clonotype was seen repeatedly, ten times or more. The CDR3 protein is CATSRKGLEDYEQYF. Written as DNA, the CDR3 is TGTGCCACCAGCAGGAAGGGACTTGAAGATTACGAGCAGTACTTC. The chain combines TRBV15 with TRBJ2-7, with D maybe TRBD2 (6 bases). CDR3 length: 15 amino acids. Trimming shortened V by 3 bases and J by 4 bases, and 16 bases separated the two germline ends. From germline, CDR1 is LNHNV and CDR2 YYDKDF (reference sequence).

Many counts were recorded for this clonotype. The CDR3 region is CASSFLRRGPNEKLFF. The CDR3 nucleotides are TGTGCCAGCAGCTTTCTCAGGAGGGGACCGAATGAAAAACTGTTTTTT. The chain links TRBV5-6 to TRBJ1-4, with D possibly TRBD1 on 5 matching bases. Germline CDR1 reads SGHDT; CDR2 reads YYEEEE. CDR3 length equals 16 residues. Trimming pared 2 bases from V and 5 bases from J, leaving 16 bases between.

This clonotype was counted ten times or more. The rearrangement joins TRBV7-9 to TRBJ1-2; D perhaps matches TRBD1 (6 bases). Trimming took off 0 bases at V and 0 bases at J, with 14 bases between the two ends. The CDR3 has 17 amino acids. Germline CDR1 is SEHNR and CDR2 is FQNEAQ (reference sequence). CDR3 nucleotide sequence: TGTGCCAGCAGCTTAGCGGAGGGTACAGGGCCTAACTATGGCTACACCTTC. The encoded protein is CASSLAEGTGPNYGYTF.

In its sample, this clonotype was seen many times. This chain joins TRBV7-6 and TRBJ2-5; 7 bases are a match to TRBD1. The trim removed 5 bases at V and 2 bases at J, leaving 11 bases unmatched. There are 16 residues in the CDR3. Germline V gene sequence: CDR1 SGHVS, CDR2 FNYEAQ. The CDR3, as DNA: TGTGCCAGCAGCCGCGTCCGAGGACAGGCGCAAGAGACCCAGTACTTC. This encodes CASSRVRGQAQETQYF.

This clonotype was detected ten times or more. The V gene is TRBV15, the J gene TRBJ2-3; D uncertain. Germline assignment: CDR1 LNHNV and CDR2 YYDKDF (reference sequence). The CDR3 has 13 amino acids. V lost 3 bases, J lost 4 bases, and 8 bases lay in between. CDR3 in DNA: TGTGCCACCAGCAGCGAACCAGCAGATACGCAGTATTTT. Translated, it gives CATSSEPADTQYF.

This clonotype was picked up many times. This chain links TRBV5-1 with TRBJ2-7, with unresolved D. The ends were cut back, 0 bases at V and 2 bases at J, with 6 bases in the middle. Germline loops: CDR1 SGHRS, CDR2 YFSETQ. This CDR3 spans 13 amino acids. For the CDR3, the DNA is TGCGCCAGCAGCTTGGACCCAACCTACGAGCAGTACTTC. This encodes CASSLDPTYEQYF. Together with reference TRBV5-1 and TRBJ2-7, the CDR3 gives the full variable domain: KAGVTQTPRYLIKTRGQQVTLSCSPISGHRSVSWYQQTPGQGLQFLFEYFSETQRNKGNFPGRFSGRQFSNSRSEMNVSTLELGDSALYLCASSLDPTYEQYFGPGTRLTVT.

In this sample, this clonotype turned up many times. The rearrangement uses TRBV2 and TRBJ2-1, with 7 bases matching TRBD2. CDR1 is SNHLY and CDR2 is FYNNEI in the germline V gene. V shed 10 bases, J shed 10 bases, and the junction held 13 bases outside the gene matches. This CDR3 is 13 amino acids long. The CDR3 nucleotides are TGTGCCACCGCTTTGGAGCGGCGGGGGGAGCAGTTCTTC. This encodes CATALERRGEQFF.

The chain couples TRBV13 to TRBJ1-2; D remains unclear. V was shortened by 0 bases and J by 4 bases, with 18 bases between the two germline ends. The CDR3 extends over 17 amino acids. Germline V CDR1 and CDR2: PRHDT, FYEKMQ (reference sequence). CDR3 coding DNA: TGTGCCAGCAGCTTAGGGCTCCTCTATTCGGGTCTCTATGGCTACACCTTC. Amino acids: CASSLGLLYSGLYGYTF.

The rearrangement joins TRBV7-2 to TRBJ1-4; 7 nucleotides agree with TRBD1. Germline V lookup: CDR1 SGHTA, CDR2 FQGNSA. The CDR3 consists of 15 residues. Trimming at V came to 0 bases and at J to 8 bases, leaving 6 bases not matched to a gene. The CDR3, as DNA: TGTGCCAGCAGCTTAGCGCCAGGGGGATTCGAAAAACTGTTTTTT. It translates to CASSLAPGGFEKLFF.

This clonotype was seen ten or more times. The gene calls are TRBV5-1 and TRBJ1-2; the D is unclear. This CDR3 spans 14 amino acids. Germline-derived CDR1 and CDR2 are SGHRS and YFSETQ. The V end lost 1 base, the J end lost 5 bases, and 12 bases lay between the germline ends. DNA of the CDR3: TGCGCCAGCAGCTTGCAGCCCAGCGGGTATGGCTACACCTTC. Translated: CASSLQPSGYGYTF. Full variable domain (remainder filled in from reference TRBV5-1 and TRBJ1-2): KAGVTQTPRYLIKTRGQQVTLSCSPISGHRSVSWYQQTPGQGLQFLFEYFSETQRNKGNFPGRFSGRQFSNSRSEMNVSTLELGDSALYLCASSLQPSGYGYTFGSGTRLTVV.

This clonotype was detected many times. The V gene is TRBV20-1, the J gene TRBJ1-1; D remains ambiguous. Germline assignment: CDR1 DFQATT and CDR2 SNEGSKA (reference sequence). Trimming removed 6 bases at V and 11 bases at J, with 16 bases between. The CDR3 covers 11 residues. The CDR3 DNA reads TGCAGTGCAAAGGACGTCCCGGCCGCTTTCTTT. It specifies CSAKDVPAAFF.

This clonotype has just a few counts. The V gene is TRBV20-1, the J gene TRBJ1-6; 8 bases are shared with TRBD1. CDR1 and CDR2 (germline): DFQATT, SNEGSKA (reference sequence). Unmatched junction bases numbered 19, after V lost 6 bases and J lost 12 bases. CDR3 length: 16 amino acids. The CDR3 spells CSARTGMSFNRGPLHF. CDR3 in DNA: TGCAGTGCGAGGACAGGGATGAGTTTTAATAGAGGACCCCTCCACTTT.

The V and J genes are TRBV4-3 and TRBJ1-2, with 7 nucleotides matching TRBD1. The CDR3 length is 13 residues. Germline lookup yields CDR1 LGHNA and CDR2 YSLEER. V trimming: 8 bases; J trimming: 8 bases; junction bases outside the gene matches: 11. CDR3: CASGRRGRSGYTF. CDR3 nucleotide sequence: TGCGCCAGCGGACGGAGGGGGCGATCCGGCTACACCTTC.

At least ten counts were recorded for this clonotype. The chain has TRBV7-9 and TRBJ2-3; no definite D call. V was pared by 5 bases and J by 5 bases, with 14 bases between. The CDR3 has 14 amino acids. The germline gives CDR1 SEHNR, CDR2 FQNEAQ (reference sequence). The CDR3 sequence: CASSPSGLRDTQYF. The CDR3, as DNA: TGTGCCAGCAGCCCCTCCGGGTTGCGAGATACGCAGTATTTT. Filled out from reference TRBV7-9 and TRBJ2-3, the complete variable domain reads DTGVSQNPRHKITKRGQNVTFRCDPISEHNRLYWYRQTLGQGPEFLTYFQNEAQLEKSRLLSDRFSAERPKGSFSTLEIQRTEQGDSAMYLCASSPSGLRDTQYFGPGTRLTVL.

This clonotype has at least ten counts. The rearrangement uses TRBV7-9 and TRBJ2-5; D unclear. CDR3 length: 13 residues. V was trimmed by 6 bases and J by 7 bases, leaving 15 bases between them. Germline CDR1 reads SEHNR; CDR2 reads FQNEAQ (reference sequence). CDR3 loop: CASSSDPPWTQYF. Written as DNA, the CDR3 is TGTGCCAGCAGTTCGGACCCGCCGTGGACCCAGTACTTC.